This record looks at one T cell receptor (beta chain) sequence and its context. The data were obtained in a study of T cell changes during pregnancy in multiple sclerosis. This CDR3 has 13 amino acids. Trimming removed 6 bases at V and 4 bases at J, with 12 bases between. Germline values: CDR1 MNHNS, CDR2 SASEGT. Data came from immunoSEQ multiplex PCR; TCRdb stores just in-frame clones and leaves some out. The top ten clones hold less than 5.5% of a sample with tens of thousands of clones, 91% of them seen once. The clonotype comes from a female donor with multiple sclerosis, enrolled in a pregnancy study. The source was CD8+ T cells from peripheral blood mononuclear cells, collected before pregnancy. The V and J genes are TRBV6-1 and TRBJ1-1; D gene ambiguous. The CDR3 region has the DNA TGTGCCAGCAGAATTTCTTTAGCCACTGAAGCTTTCTTT. It translates to CASRISLATEAFF.